This T cell receptor beta chain was identified in a study of CD8 T cells in ankylosing spondylitis. The study, taken as a whole, reports: Some of these motif variants have turned up before, in reports on reactive arthritis synovial fluid and blood. Researchers reportedly found disease-linked clones significantly enriched in matched ankylosing spondylitis synovial fluid.

Germline V lookup: CDR1 MNHEY, CDR2 SMNVEV (reference sequence). The CDR3 length is 13 residues. The V end was cut by 3 bases, the J end by 1 base, with 5 bases between. Preparation of TCR beta libraries was done by quantitative 5'-RACE with molecular barcodes. TCRdb re-analysed the 5' RACE reads in MiXCR, keeping a single row per CDR3 protein. The sample holds some 200,000 distinct CDR3 sequences, around 13% seen once. Points on this clonotype: Its antigen remains unidentified.

This chain uses TRBV27 with TRBJ2-3; no clear D gene. The sequencing input was blood, either unsorted or a sorted T cell fraction (not recorded which). This receptor was taken from a male donor with ankylosing spondylitis or in good health (not recorded which). For the CDR3, the DNA is TGTGCCAGCAGTTTTCTCGGCACAGATACGCAGTATTTT. Translated: CASSFLGTDTQYF.